Included here is one T cell receptor beta chain sequence, with context. As yet, its antigen is unknown. The entry originates in a study of shared clonotypes between healthy human individuals. Overall study: Three plates were used per donor for CD4 naive, three for CD4 memory, two for CD8 naive and one for CD8 memory. Study results and limitations: It was the non-shared clonotypes that had lower generation probabilities than clonotypes shared by all four donors.

Germline CDR1 and CDR2: PRHDT and FYEKMQ (reference sequence). V was shortened by 5 bases and J by 5 bases, with 16 bases between the two germline ends. The CDR3 loop spans 15 amino acids. Using immunoSEQ multiplex PCR, the repertoire was profiled, and TCRdb retains in-frame clones only, with some absent. Among approximately 980,000 clones listed, over 75% were seen once. Sample: memory CD4+ T cells sorted from blood. Specified subset: CD45RA-negative fraction. The clonotype originates from a man younger than 35 in good health. The chain couples TRBV13 to TRBJ1-5, with TRBD1 as a possible D gene (6 bases). The DNA for the CDR3 is TGTGCCAGCAGCGGATCCCAGGGGTTAGATCAGCCCCAGCATTTT. It encodes CASSGSQGLDQPQHF.